This TCR beta chain was sequenced for a study of blood T cell repertoires in COVID-19 (TCRdb year 2020). Background on the whole study: Samples covering the acute and convalescent phases of COVID-19 were provided by collaborators in the United States, Italy and Spain. The material from the prospective study consisted of cDNA or gDNA derived from T cells, B-cell-depleted T cells, or PBMCs. HLA class I and class II types, where available, came from metadata supplied by the sample provider rather than from assay-based typing. Sample metadata almost always included a de-identified subject ID, COVID-19 status, age in years and sex. The repertoires were made available in a free public database intended to serve as a resource for research on the immune response to SARS-CoV-2. Samples were obtained from the ongoing ImmuneRACE study (first 160 participants) and from 1,254 subjects provided by 6 global collaborators. Subjects who had been exposed to COVID-19, were actively infected with it, or had recovered from it provided the deeply sampled blood TCRbeta repertoires that made up the dataset. The full study reports these points: How much clinical and demographic metadata was included differed by source and by participant, and the metadata was provided uncurated.

A distance of 15 bases separates the germline ends of V and J, which lose 5 bases and 10 bases respectively. Taken from the germline V gene, the CDR1 and CDR2 loops are MNHEY and SVGEGT. Taken from cysteine to phenylalanine, the CDR3 has 13 residues. CDR3 DNA only is kept here, 39 bases in frame from base 1. Participants in the prospective study were aged roughly 18 to 100 years, lived in about two dozen United States geographic areas, and enrolled through a virtual design. To assign participants to cohorts, the prospective study relied on clinical history that participants themselves reported in a screening survey and a study questionnaire. Recovered participants in ImmuneRACE Cohort 3 were defined by two consecutive negative NP/OP PCR tests, clearance by a healthcare professional, or resolution of symptoms. In the prospective study, mobile phlebotomists collected whole blood, serum and a nasopharyngeal or oropharyngeal swab from each participant. Over a roughly 2-month period, participants in the prospective study had the option of providing additional blood draws and questionnaires. Prospective study blood samples were shipped either frozen or at room temperature before DNA extraction.

A remark on this clone: Its binding antigen is unknown. No base-level quality is on record; no much larger clone is a single base apart.

TCRbeta CDR3 regions were amplified from genomic DNA by means of the immunoSEQ Assay, a bias-controlled multiplex PCR. On the study's bioinformatics: Within the assay, amplification of reference gene primers was used to estimate how many nucleated cells each sample contained. To quantify the absolute abundance of each unique TCRbeta CDR3 rearrangement, sequence reads were collapsed and filtered. For each sample, productive Simpson clonality was calculated as the square root of Simpson's diversity index over productive rearrangements. TCRdb's version of the immuneACCESS table is confined to in-frame rearrangements and falls short of the full clone set. An unresolved V gene accounts for under half of the shortfall where checked; the remainder is of unknown origin. That table gives V, J and clone size, and the DNA gave D and trimming. The sample contains 370,000 or so clones, about 87% of them found a single time. The ten largest account for 1.3% of the sample.

The material sequenced was PBMCs or T cells enriched from blood (not recorded which). The clonotype was recovered from a man under 40 who had recovered from COVID-19. The V and J genes are TRBV6-2 or TRBV6-3 and TRBJ1-5; the D gene remains uncertain. The CDR3 protein sequence reads: CASSRQGGDPQHF. The sequenced DNA is TGTGCCAGCAGTCGACAAGGTGGTGACCCCCAGCATTTT.